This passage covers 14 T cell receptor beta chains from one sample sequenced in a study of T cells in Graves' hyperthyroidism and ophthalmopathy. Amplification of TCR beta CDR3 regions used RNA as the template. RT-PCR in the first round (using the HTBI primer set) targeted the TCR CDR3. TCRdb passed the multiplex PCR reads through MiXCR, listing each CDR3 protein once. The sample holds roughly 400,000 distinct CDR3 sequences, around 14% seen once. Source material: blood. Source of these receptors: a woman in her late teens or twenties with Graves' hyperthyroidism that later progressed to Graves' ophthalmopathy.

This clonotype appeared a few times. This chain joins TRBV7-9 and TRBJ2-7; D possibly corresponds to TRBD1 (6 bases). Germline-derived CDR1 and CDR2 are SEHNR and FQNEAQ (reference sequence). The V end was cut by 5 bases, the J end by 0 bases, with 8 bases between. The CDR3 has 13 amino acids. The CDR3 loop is CASSNRDSYEQYF. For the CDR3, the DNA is TGTGCCAGCAGCAACAGGGACTCCTACGAGCAGTACTTC.

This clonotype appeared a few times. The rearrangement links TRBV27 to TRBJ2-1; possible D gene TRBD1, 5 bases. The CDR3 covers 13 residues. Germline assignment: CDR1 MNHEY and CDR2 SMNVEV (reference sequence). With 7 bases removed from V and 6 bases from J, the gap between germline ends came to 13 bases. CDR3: CASMKGPLNEQFF. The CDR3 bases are TGTGCCAGCATGAAGGGGCCCCTCAATGAGCAGTTCTTC.

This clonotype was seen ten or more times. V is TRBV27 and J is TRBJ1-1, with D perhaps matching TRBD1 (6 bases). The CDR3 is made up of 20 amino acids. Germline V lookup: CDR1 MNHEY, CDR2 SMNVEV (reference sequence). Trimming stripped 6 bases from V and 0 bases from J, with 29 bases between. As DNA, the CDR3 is TGTGCCAGCAGGGGGGCTTCCCGGATAGTAGACAGTCGCATGAACACTGAAGCTTTCTTT. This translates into CASRGASRIVDSRMNTEAFF.

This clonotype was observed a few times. The CDR3 reads CASSQVLVSYNEQFF. CDR3 sequence (DNA): TGTGCCAGCAGCCAAGTTTTGGTATCCTACAATGAGCAGTTCTTC. V and J are TRBV14 and TRBJ2-1; D call uncertain. Between the trimmed V and J ends, which lost 1 base and 1 base, there was a span of 8 bases. The CDR3 totals 15 residues. CDR1 and CDR2 from the germline V gene are SGHDN and FVKESK.

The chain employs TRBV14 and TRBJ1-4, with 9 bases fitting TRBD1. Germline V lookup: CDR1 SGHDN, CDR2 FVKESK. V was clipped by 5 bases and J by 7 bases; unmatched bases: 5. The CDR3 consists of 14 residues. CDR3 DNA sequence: TGTGCCAGCAGCATGACAGGGGGAGGTGAAAAACTGTTTTTT. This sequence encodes CASSMTGGGEKLFF.

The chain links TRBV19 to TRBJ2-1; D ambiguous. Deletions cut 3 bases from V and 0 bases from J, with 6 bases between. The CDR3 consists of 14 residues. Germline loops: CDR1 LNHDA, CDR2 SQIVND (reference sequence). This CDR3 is CASSIGSSYNEQFF. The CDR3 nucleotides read TGTGCCAGTAGTATCGGTAGCTCCTACAATGAGCAGTTCTTC. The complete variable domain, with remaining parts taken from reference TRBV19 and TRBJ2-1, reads DGGITQSPKYLFRKEGQNVTLSCEQNLNHDAMYWYRQDPGQGLRLIYYSQIVNDFQKGDIAEGYSVSREKKESFPLTVTSAQKNPTAFYLCASSIGSSYNEQFFGPGTRLTVL.

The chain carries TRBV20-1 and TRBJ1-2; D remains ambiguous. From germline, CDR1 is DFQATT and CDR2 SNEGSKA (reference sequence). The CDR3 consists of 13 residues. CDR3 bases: TGCAGGGTTTCGGGGAGAGCCCCTTATGGCTACACCTTC. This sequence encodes CRVSGRAPYGYTF.

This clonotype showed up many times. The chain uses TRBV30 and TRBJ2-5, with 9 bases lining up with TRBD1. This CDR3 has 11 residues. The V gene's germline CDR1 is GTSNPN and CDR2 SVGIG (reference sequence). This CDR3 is CAGQGLQTQYF. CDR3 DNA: TGTGCAGGACAGGGGTTGCAGACCCAGTACTTC. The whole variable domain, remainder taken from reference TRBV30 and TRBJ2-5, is SQTIHQWPATLVQPVGSPLSLECTVEGTSNPNLYWYRQAAGRGLQLLFYSVGIGQISSEVPQNLSASRPQDRQFILSSKKLLLSDSGFYLCAGQGLQTQYFGPGTRLLVL.

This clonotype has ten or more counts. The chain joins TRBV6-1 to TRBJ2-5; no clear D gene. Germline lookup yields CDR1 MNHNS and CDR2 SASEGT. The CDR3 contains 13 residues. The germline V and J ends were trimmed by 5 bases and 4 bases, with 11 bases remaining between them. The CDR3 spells CASSYERGETQYF. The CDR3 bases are TGTGCCAGCAGTTACGAGCGAGGAGAGACCCAGTACTTC.

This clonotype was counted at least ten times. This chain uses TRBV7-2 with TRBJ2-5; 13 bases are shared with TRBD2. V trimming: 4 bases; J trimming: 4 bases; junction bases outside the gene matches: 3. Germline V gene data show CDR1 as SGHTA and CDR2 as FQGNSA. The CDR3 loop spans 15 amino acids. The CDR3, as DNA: TGTGCCAGCAGCTCCCGGACTAGCGGGAGAGAGACCCAGTACTTC. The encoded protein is CASSSRTSGRETQYF. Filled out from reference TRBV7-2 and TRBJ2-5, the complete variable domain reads GAGVSQSPSNKVTEKGKDVELRCDPISGHTALYWYRQSLGQGLEFLIYFQGNSAPDKSGLPSDRFSAERTGGSVSTLTIQRTQQEDSAVYLCASSSRTSGRETQYFGPGTRLLVL.

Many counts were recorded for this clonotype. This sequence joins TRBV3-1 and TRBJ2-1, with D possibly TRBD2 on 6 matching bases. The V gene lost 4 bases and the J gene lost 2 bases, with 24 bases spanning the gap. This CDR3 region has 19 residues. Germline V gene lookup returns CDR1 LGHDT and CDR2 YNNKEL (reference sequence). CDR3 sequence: CASSLDIGGAGPTYNEQFF. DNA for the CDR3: TGTGCCAGCAGCCTCGACATCGGGGGTGCGGGACCGACCTACAATGAGCAGTTCTTC.

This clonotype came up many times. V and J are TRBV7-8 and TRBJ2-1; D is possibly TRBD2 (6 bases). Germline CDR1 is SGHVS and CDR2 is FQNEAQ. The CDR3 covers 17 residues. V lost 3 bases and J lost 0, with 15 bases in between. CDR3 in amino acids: CASSLRRGGISYNEQFF. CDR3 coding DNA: TGTGCCAGCAGCTTGAGACGGGGCGGGATCTCCTACAATGAGCAGTTCTTC.

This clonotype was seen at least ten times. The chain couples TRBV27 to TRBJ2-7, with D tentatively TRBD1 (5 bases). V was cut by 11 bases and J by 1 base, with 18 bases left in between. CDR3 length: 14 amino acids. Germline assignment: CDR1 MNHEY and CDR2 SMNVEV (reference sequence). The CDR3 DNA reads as TGTGCCGTACAACCAGGGCCCCCTTCCTACGAGCAGTACTTC. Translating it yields CAVQPGPPSYEQYF.

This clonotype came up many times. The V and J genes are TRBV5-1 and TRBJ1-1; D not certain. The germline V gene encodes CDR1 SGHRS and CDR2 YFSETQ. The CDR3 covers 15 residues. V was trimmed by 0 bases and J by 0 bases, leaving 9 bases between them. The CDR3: CASSLDRSLNTEAFF. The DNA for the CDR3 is TGCGCCAGCAGCTTGGATCGCAGCTTGAACACTGAAGCTTTCTTT.